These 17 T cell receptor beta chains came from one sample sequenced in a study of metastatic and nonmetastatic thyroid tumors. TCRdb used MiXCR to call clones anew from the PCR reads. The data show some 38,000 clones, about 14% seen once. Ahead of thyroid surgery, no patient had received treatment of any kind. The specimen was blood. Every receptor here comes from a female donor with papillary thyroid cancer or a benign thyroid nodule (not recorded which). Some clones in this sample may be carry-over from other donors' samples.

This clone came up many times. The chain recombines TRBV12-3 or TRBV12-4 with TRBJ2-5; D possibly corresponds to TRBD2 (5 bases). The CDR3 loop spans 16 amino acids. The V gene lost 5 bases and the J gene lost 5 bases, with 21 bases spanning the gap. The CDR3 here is CASSALRGLGEETQYF. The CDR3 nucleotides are TGTGCCAGCAGTGCCCTCCGTGGACTCGGAGAGGAGACCCAGTACTTC.

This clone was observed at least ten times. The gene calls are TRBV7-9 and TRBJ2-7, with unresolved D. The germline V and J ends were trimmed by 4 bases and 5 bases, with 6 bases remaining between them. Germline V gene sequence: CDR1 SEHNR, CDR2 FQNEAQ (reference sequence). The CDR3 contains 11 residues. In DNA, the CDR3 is TGTGCCAGCAGCTCCGACGACGAGCAGTACTTC. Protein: CASSSDDEQYF.

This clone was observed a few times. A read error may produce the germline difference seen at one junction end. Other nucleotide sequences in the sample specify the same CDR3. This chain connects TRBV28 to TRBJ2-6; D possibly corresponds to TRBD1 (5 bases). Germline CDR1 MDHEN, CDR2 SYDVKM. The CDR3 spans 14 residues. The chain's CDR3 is CASKFDSGANVLTF. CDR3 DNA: TGTGCTAGCAAATTTGACTCTGGGGCCAACGTCCTAACTTTC.

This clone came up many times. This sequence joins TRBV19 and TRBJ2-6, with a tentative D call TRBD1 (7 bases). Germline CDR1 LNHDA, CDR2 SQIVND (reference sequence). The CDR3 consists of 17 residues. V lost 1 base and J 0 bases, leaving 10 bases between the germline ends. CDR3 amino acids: CASSIGRDSSGANVLTF. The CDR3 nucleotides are TGTGCCAGTAGTATAGGGAGGGACAGCTCTGGGGCCAACGTCCTGACTTTC.

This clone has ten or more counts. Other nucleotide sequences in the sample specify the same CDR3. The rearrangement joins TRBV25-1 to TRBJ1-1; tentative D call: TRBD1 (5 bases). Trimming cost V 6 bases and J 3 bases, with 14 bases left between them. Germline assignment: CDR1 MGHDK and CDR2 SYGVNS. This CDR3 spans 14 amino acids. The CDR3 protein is CASRKDWGDTEAFF. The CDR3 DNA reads TGTGCCAGCAGGAAGGATTGGGGCGACACTGAAGCTTTCTTT.

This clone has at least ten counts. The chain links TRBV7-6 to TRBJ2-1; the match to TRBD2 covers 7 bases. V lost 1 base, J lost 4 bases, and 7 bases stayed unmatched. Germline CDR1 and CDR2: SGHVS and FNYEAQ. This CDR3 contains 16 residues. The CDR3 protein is CASSLDAGAKYNEQFF. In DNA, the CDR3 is TGTGCCAGCAGCTTAGATGCGGGAGCGAAATACAATGAGCAGTTCTTC.

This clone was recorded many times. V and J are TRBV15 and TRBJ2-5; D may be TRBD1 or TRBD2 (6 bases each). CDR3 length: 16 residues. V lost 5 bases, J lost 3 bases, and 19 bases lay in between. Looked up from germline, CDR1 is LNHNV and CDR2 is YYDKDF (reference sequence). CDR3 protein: CATSQGWGVGEETQYF. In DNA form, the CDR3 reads TGTGCCACCAGCCAGGGGTGGGGGGTAGGTGAAGAGACCCAGTACTTC.

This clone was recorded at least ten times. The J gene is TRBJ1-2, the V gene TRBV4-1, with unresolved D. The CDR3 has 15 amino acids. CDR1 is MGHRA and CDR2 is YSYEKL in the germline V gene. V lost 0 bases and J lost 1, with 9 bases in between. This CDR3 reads CASSQDSRINYGYTF. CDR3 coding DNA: TGCGCCAGCAGCCAAGATAGCAGAATTAACTATGGCTACACCTTC.

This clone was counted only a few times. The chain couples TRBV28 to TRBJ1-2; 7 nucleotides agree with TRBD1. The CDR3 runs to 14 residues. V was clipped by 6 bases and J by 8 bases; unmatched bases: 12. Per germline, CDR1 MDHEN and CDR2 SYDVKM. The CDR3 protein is CASSFALGGSGYTF. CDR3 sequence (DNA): TGTGCCAGCAGCTTCGCATTAGGGGGCTCAGGCTACACCTTC.

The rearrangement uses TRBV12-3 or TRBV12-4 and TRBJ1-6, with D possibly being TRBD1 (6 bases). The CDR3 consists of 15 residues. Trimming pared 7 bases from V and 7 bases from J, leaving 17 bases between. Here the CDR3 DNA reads TGTGCCAGCACCTACGGGGGACAATCGAATTCACCCCTCCACTTT. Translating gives CASTYGGQSNSPLHF.

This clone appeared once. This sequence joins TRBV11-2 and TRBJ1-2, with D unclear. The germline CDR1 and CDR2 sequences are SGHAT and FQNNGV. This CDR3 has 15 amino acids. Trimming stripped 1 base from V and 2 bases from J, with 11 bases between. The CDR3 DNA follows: TGTGCCAGCAGCTTAGTACGGGAGTGGAACTATGGCTACACCTTC. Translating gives CASSLVREWNYGYTF. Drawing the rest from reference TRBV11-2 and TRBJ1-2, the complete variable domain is EAGVAQSPRYKIIEKRQSVAFWCNPISGHATLYWYQQILGQGPKLLIQFQNNGVVDDSQLPKDRFSAERLKGVDSTLKIQPAKLEDSAVYLCASSLVREWNYGYTFGSGTRLTVV.

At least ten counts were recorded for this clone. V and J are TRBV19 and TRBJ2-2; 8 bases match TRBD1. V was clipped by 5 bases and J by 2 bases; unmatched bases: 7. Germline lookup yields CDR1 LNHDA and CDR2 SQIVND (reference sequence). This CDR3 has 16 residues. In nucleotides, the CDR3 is TGTGCCAGTAGTGACGACAGGGGACCTAACACCGGGGAGCTGTTTTTT. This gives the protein CASSDDRGPNTGELFF.

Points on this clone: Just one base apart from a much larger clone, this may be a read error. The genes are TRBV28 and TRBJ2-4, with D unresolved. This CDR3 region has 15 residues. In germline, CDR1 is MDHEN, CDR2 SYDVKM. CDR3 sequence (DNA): TGTTCCAGCTCTTCTCCGGAGCGAGCCAAAAACATTCAGTACTTC. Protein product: CSSSSPERAKNIQYF.

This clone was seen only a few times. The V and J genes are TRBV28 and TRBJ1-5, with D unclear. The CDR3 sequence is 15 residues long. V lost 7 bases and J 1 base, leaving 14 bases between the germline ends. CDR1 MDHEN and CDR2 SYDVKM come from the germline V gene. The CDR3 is CASTFQCGSNQPQHF. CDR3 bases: TGTGCCAGCACCTTTCAATGTGGAAGCAATCAGCCCCAGCATTTT. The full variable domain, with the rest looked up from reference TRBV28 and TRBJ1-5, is DVKVTQSSRYLVKRTGEKVFLECVQDMDHENMFWYRQDPGLGLRLIYFSYDVKMKEKGDIPEGYSVSREKKERFSLILESASTNQTSMYLCASTFQCGSNQPQHFGDGTRLSIL.

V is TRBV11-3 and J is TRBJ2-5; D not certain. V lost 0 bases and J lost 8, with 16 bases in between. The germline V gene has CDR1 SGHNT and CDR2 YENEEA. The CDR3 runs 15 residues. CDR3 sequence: CASSLDRMTTDTQYF. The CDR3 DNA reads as TGTGCCAGCAGCTTAGATCGGATGACAACAGATACCCAGTACTTC.

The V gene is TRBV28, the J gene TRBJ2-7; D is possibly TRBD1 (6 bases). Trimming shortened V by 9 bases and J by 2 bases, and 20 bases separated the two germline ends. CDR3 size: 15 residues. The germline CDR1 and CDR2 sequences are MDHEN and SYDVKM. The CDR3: CASGSPGQLTYEQYF. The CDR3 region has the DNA TGTGCCAGTGGAAGCCCTGGACAGCTTACCTACGAGCAGTACTTC.

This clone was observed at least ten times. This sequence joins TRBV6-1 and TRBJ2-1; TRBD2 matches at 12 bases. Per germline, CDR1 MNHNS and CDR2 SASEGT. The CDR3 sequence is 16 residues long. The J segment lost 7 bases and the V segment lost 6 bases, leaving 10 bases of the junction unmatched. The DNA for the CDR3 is TGTGCCAGCAGGAGGGGGCGGCTAGCGGGAGGGAATGAGCAGTTCTTC. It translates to CASRRGRLAGGNEQFF.